One and the same sample provided the 7 T cell receptor beta chains below, sequenced in a study of cytomegalovirus exposure and HLA in healthy donors. PCR used 60 Vbeta primers and 13 Jbeta primers. Clones were sequenced by immunoSEQ multiplex PCR, and TCRdb holds only the in-frame ones, with some missing. Of approximately 160,000 clones in the sample, 64% were seen once. The specimen was PBMCs. These receptors all come from a woman under 40 in good health and CMV-seropositive.

This clone was counted only a few times. The CDR3 loop reads CASSSVRGKQYF. The CDR3 DNA follows: TGTGCCAGCAGCTCCGTCCGAGGAAAGCAGTACTTC. The gene calls are TRBV5-5 and TRBJ2-7; D is uncertain. Germline-derived CDR1 and CDR2 are SGHKS and YYEKEE (reference sequence). The CDR3 is made up of 12 amino acids. The ends were cut back, 3 bases at V and 8 bases at J, with 12 bases in the middle.

This clone was recorded once. The CDR3 region is CASSLAWAGGFKETQYF. As DNA, the CDR3 is TGTGCCAGCAGCTTGGCTTGGGCGGGGGGGTTTAAAGAGACCCAGTACTTC. The rearrangement links TRBV5-6 to TRBJ2-5; 9 nucleotides agree with TRBD2. Germline lookup yields CDR1 SGHDT and CDR2 YYEEEE. There are 17 residues in the CDR3. J lost 3 bases, V lost 0 bases, and 9 bases had no gene match.

The chain recombines TRBV6-1 with TRBJ2-7; D is ambiguous. The length of the CDR3 is 13 residues. Per the germline V gene, CDR1 is MNHNS and CDR2 is SASEGT. V was trimmed by 2 bases and J by 0 bases, leaving 5 bases between them. The CDR3 reads CASSEQVSYEQYF. The CDR3 DNA sequence: TGTGCCAGCAGTGAACAGGTCTCCTACGAGCAGTACTTC.

The chain joins TRBV19 to TRBJ2-3; tentative D call: TRBD1 (5 bases). Trimming removed 6 bases from V and 4 bases from J, with 14 bases in between. Looked up from germline, CDR1 is LNHDA and CDR2 is SQIVND (reference sequence). This CDR3 is 14 amino acids long. The CDR3: CASSRRQHSDTQYF. CDR3 bases: TGTGCCAGTAGCCGTAGACAGCACTCAGATACGCAGTATTTT.

There are a few counts of this clone. The V gene is TRBV7-8, the J gene TRBJ1-2; D is unresolved. Trimming took 1 base from V and 1 from J, leaving 13 bases between them. The CDR3 extends over 16 amino acids. CDR1 is SGHVS and CDR2 is FQNEAQ in the germline V gene. The CDR3 DNA sequence: TGTGCCAGCAGCTTAGGGAGGGCTCGGGTTAACTATGGCTACACCTTC. Residues: CASSLGRARVNYGYTF. Full variable domain (rest looked up from reference TRBV7-8 and TRBJ1-2): GAGVSQSPRYKVAKRGQDVALRCDPISGHVSLFWYQQALGQGPEFLTYFQNEAQLDKSGLPSDRFFAERPEGSVSTLKIQRTQQEDSAVYLCASSLGRARVNYGYTFGSGTRLTVV.

V is TRBV2 and J is TRBJ2-3; D gene uncertain. Per the germline V gene, CDR1 is SNHLY and CDR2 is FYNNEI. Deletions cut 6 bases from V and 0 bases from J, with 13 bases between. The CDR3 loop spans 15 amino acids. The DNA of the CDR3 is TGTGCCAGCAGGGTCGAGGTCCCTAGCACAGATACGCAGTATTTT. Protein product: CASRVEVPSTDTQYF.

This clone was detected only a few times. This chain links TRBV4-1 with TRBJ2-5, with 7 positions matching TRBD2. The DNA end is a closer match to TRBJ2-7, so the J assignment may be wrong. The germline CDR1 and CDR2 sequences are MGHRA and YSYEKL. This CDR3 is built from 15 residues. In DNA, the CDR3 is TGCGCCAGCAGCCTCTTTCCTAGCGGAGTGGTCGAGCAGTACTTC. Its translation: CASSLFPSGVVEQYF.